The rows below give T cell receptor beta chains drawn from one sample of a study of T cells in Graves' hyperthyroidism and ophthalmopathy. A single record per CDR3 protein comes from TCRdb applying MiXCR to the multiplex PCR reads. The repertoire consists of around 380,000 distinct CDR3 sequences, with less than 15% occurring once and the leading ten covering less than 25%. The sequenced sample consisted of blood. These receptors all come from a young man with Graves' hyperthyroidism that later progressed to Graves' ophthalmopathy. The CDR3 runs from the conserved cysteine through the conserved F or W. D genes are given only for firm matches. For some rows the clone size is stated as once, few or many, or as a class when expanded; others skip it.

j_gene: TRBJ2-3; d_gene: TRBD1; abundance: many; v_gene: TRBV7-9; CDR3nt: TGTGCCAGCAGCCGGGACAGGGAGTGGCAAGATACGCAGTATTTT; CDR3aa: CASSRDREWQDTQYF
j_gene: TRBJ1-1; d_gene: NA; abundance: many; v_gene: TRBV29-1; CDR3nt: TGCAGCGCAAGGGGCTTTATGAACACTGAAGCTTTCTTT; CDR3aa: CSARGFMNTEAFF
j_gene: TRBJ2-1; d_gene: NA; abundance: many; v_gene: TRBV5-1; CDR3nt: TGCGCCACTTCAAGGGGGGGTGAGCAGTTCTTC; CDR3aa: CATSRGGEQFF
j_gene: TRBJ2-7; d_gene: NA; abundance: many; v_gene: TRBV18; CDR3nt: TGTGCCAGCTCGCCCGGGCGAGTTGAGCAGTACTTC; CDR3aa: CASSPGRVEQYF
j_gene: TRBJ2-2; d_gene: NA; abundance: NA; v_gene: TRBV13; CDR3nt: TGTGCCAGCAGCTTAAGTCGGTTCCCGTCCGGGGAGCTGTTTTTT; CDR3aa: CASSLSRFPSGELFF
j_gene: TRBJ2-3; d_gene: NA; abundance: NA; v_gene: TRBV5-5; CDR3nt: TGTGCCAGCAGCCCGGTCCGCCAAAGCACAGATACGCAGTATTTT; CDR3aa: CASSPVRQSTDTQYF
j_gene: TRBJ2-7; d_gene: NA; abundance: many; v_gene: TRBV11-3; CDR3nt: TGTGCCAGCAGCTCCAACAGGGTACCCGTCTACGAGCAGTACTTC; CDR3aa: CASSSNRVPVYEQYF
j_gene: TRBJ2-3; d_gene: TRBD2; abundance: many; v_gene: TRBV5-1; CDR3nt: TGCGCCAGCAGCCCGACTAGCACATACACAGATACGCAGTATTTT; CDR3aa: CASSPTSTYTDTQYF
j_gene: TRBJ1-6; d_gene: TRBD1; abundance: NA; v_gene: TRBV7-2; CDR3nt: TGTGCCAGCAGCGCCCGACAGGGCCGGTCACCCCTCCACTTT; CDR3aa: CASSARQGRSPLHF
j_gene: TRBJ2-1; d_gene: TRBD1; abundance: NA; v_gene: TRBV16; CDR3nt: TGTGCCAGCAGCCCACGGACAGGGAAGAATGAGCAGTTCTTC; CDR3aa: CASSPRTGKNEQFF
j_gene: TRBJ2-2; d_gene: NA; abundance: many; v_gene: TRBV12-3/TRBV12-4; CDR3nt: TGTGCCAGCAGCCTACCCGCGGACACCGGGGAGCTGTTTTTT; CDR3aa: CASSLPADTGELFF
j_gene: TRBJ2-2; d_gene: TRBD2; abundance: few; v_gene: TRBV15; CDR3nt: TGTGCCACCAGCAGACCGCGGGCGGGGGGCCCCGGGGAGCTGTTTTTT; CDR3aa: CATSRPRAGGPGELFF
j_gene: TRBJ1-1; d_gene: NA; abundance: many; v_gene: TRBV2; CDR3nt: TGTGCCAGCAGTGAATTTTGGGTTGGCCAGCCCATGAACACTGAAGCTTTCTTT; CDR3aa: CASSEFWVGQPMNTEAFF
j_gene: TRBJ2-2; d_gene: TRBD2; abundance: few; v_gene: TRBV10-2; CDR3nt: TGCGCCAGCAGTGTTCAGGCCACTAGCGCGGGGTTTTTT; CDR3aa: CASSVQATSAGFF
j_gene: TRBJ2-1; d_gene: NA; abundance: few; v_gene: TRBV27; CDR3nt: TGTGCCAGCAGTTTGAATAGCCCCAGGGGACCCAATGAGCAGTTCTTC; CDR3aa: CASSLNSPRGPNEQFF
j_gene: TRBJ2-1; d_gene: TRBD1; abundance: few; v_gene: TRBV24-1; CDR3nt: TGTGCCACCAGTGATTTCACCCTGGGGACAGAAAACAATGAGCAGTTCTTC; CDR3aa: CATSDFTLGTENNEQFF
j_gene: TRBJ2-7; d_gene: NA; abundance: NA; v_gene: TRBV6-5; CDR3nt: TGTGCCAGCAGTTACTCGATTTTGACAGCAGTAGGGGCCTACGAGCAGTACTTC; CDR3aa: CASSYSILTAVGAYEQYF
j_gene: TRBJ1-1; d_gene: NA; abundance: NA; v_gene: TRBV4-2; CDR3nt: TGTGCCAGCAGCCAGGAGGGGTGGTACACTGAAGCTTTCTTT; CDR3aa: CASSQEGWYTEAFF
j_gene: TRBJ2-1; d_gene: NA; abundance: NA; v_gene: TRBV29-1; CDR3nt: TGCAGCGTTGAATGGCGGGGCAGCTCCTACAATGAGCAGTTCTTC; CDR3aa: CSVEWRGSSYNEQFF
j_gene: TRBJ2-7; d_gene: TRBD1; abundance: many; v_gene: TRBV14; CDR3nt: TGTGCCAGCAGCCAAGAAAGGACAGGCAGCGAGCAGTACTTC; CDR3aa: CASSQERTGSEQYF
j_gene: TRBJ2-7; d_gene: NA; abundance: few; v_gene: TRBV6-6; CDR3nt: TGTGCCAGCAGTTACGGCTCTGGAGAGCAGTACTTC; CDR3aa: CASSYGSGEQYF
j_gene: TRBJ2-5; d_gene: TRBD2; abundance: many; v_gene: TRBV20-1; CDR3nt: TGCAGTGCTAGAGACCCTAGCGGGGGAGGAGAGACCCAGTACTTC; CDR3aa: CSARDPSGGGETQYF
j_gene: TRBJ1-2; d_gene: TRBD1; abundance: few; v_gene: TRBV11-3; CDR3nt: TGTGCCAGCAGCTTAGGTGGGACAGGCCAAGGCTACACCTTC; CDR3aa: CASSLGGTGQGYTF
j_gene: TRBJ1-6; d_gene: NA; abundance: NA; v_gene: TRBV27; CDR3nt: TGTGCCAGCAGGCGACAGGCAAATTCACGCCTCCACTTT; CDR3aa: CASRRQANSRLHF
j_gene: TRBJ2-7; d_gene: TRBD2; abundance: many; v_gene: TRBV6-2/TRBV6-3; CDR3nt: TGTGCCAGCAGGGCTAGCGGGCCCAGGGCGTCTGAGCAGTACTTC; CDR3aa: CASRASGPRASEQYF
j_gene: TRBJ1-1; d_gene: TRBD1; abundance: many; v_gene: TRBV2; CDR3nt: TGTGCCAGCAGTGAAGGGGGACAGGGGGCTGAAGCTTTCTTT; CDR3aa: CASSEGGQGAEAFF
j_gene: TRBJ2-1; d_gene: NA; abundance: few; v_gene: TRBV5-6; CDR3nt: TGTGCCAGCAGCTTGGCAGGGGTCCCGGCCAATGAGCAGTTCTTC; CDR3aa: CASSLAGVPANEQFF
j_gene: TRBJ2-2; d_gene: NA; abundance: NA; v_gene: TRBV7-2; CDR3nt: TGTGCCAGCTCACCGAGGGGGTTGAACACCGGGGAGCTGTTTTTT; CDR3aa: CASSPRGLNTGELFF
j_gene: TRBJ1-1; d_gene: NA; abundance: NA; v_gene: TRBV28; CDR3nt: TGTGCCAGTCAAAATGCGGCCGGAGGAAATGAAGCTTTCTTT; CDR3aa: CASQNAAGGNEAFF
j_gene: TRBJ2-2; d_gene: NA; abundance: few; v_gene: TRBV19; CDR3nt: TGTGCCAGTAGACCGACAGCTAACACCGGGGAGCTGTTTTTT; CDR3aa: CASRPTANTGELFF
j_gene: TRBJ2-1; d_gene: NA; abundance: many; v_gene: TRBV30; CDR3nt: TGTGCCTGGACCCTCAATCTGGGGACAGAGCAGTTCTTC; CDR3aa: CAWTLNLGTEQFF
j_gene: TRBJ1-6; d_gene: TRBD1; abundance: few; v_gene: TRBV9; CDR3nt: TGTGCCAGCAGCCGGGGGGTCAGGGGGCATTCACCCCTCCACTTT; CDR3aa: CASSRGVRGHSPLHF
j_gene: TRBJ1-4; d_gene: TRBD1; abundance: few; v_gene: TRBV15; CDR3nt: TGTGCCACCAGCATTTCCGGGACAGGAAGTGAAAAACTGTTTTTT; CDR3aa: CATSISGTGSEKLFF
j_gene: TRBJ1-6; d_gene: NA; abundance: many; v_gene: TRBV12-3/TRBV12-4; CDR3nt: TGTGCCAGCAGTCGACAGAATAATTCACCCCTCCACTTT; CDR3aa: CASSRQNNSPLHF
j_gene: TRBJ1-6; d_gene: TRBD1; abundance: NA; v_gene: TRBV9; CDR3nt: TGTGCCAGCAGCAGACTAGGACAGGATAATTCACCCCTCCACTTT; CDR3aa: CASSRLGQDNSPLHF
j_gene: TRBJ2-3; d_gene: NA; abundance: few; v_gene: TRBV28; CDR3nt: TGTGCCGGTCGGGCAGCGAGAGGGACAGATACGCAGTATTTT; CDR3aa: CAGRAARGTDTQYF
j_gene: TRBJ2-1; d_gene: NA; abundance: many; v_gene: TRBV3-1; CDR3nt: TGTGCCAGCAGCCGCCGGGGGGCATACAATGAGCAGTTCTTC; CDR3aa: CASSRRGAYNEQFF
j_gene: TRBJ2-7; d_gene: NA; abundance: few; v_gene: TRBV10-2; CDR3nt: TGCGCCAGCAGTGAGTCGCAGACCTACGAGCAGTACTTC; CDR3aa: CASSESQTYEQYF
j_gene: TRBJ2-4; d_gene: TRBD1; abundance: many; v_gene: TRBV15; CDR3nt: TGTGCCACCAGCAGTCGGACAGGGGAAGTAGCCAAAAACATTCAGTACTTC; CDR3aa: CATSSRTGEVAKNIQYF
j_gene: TRBJ1-2; d_gene: TRBD1; abundance: many; v_gene: TRBV27; CDR3nt: TGTGCCAGCAGTTTAAGGACAGGGGTTAACTATGGCTACACCTTC; CDR3aa: CASSLRTGVNYGYTF
j_gene: TRBJ2-3; d_gene: NA; abundance: many; v_gene: TRBV3-1; CDR3nt: TGTGCCAGCAGCCAAGATGGTTCCCAAGCCAACACAGATACGCAGTATTTT; CDR3aa: CASSQDGSQANTDTQYF
j_gene: TRBJ2-2; d_gene: TRBD2; abundance: NA; v_gene: TRBV20-1; CDR3nt: TGCAGTGCTAGAGGAGCGGGGGGTGGCACCGGGGAGCTGTTTTTT; CDR3aa: CSARGAGGGTGELFF
j_gene: TRBJ2-7; d_gene: TRBD2; abundance: many; v_gene: TRBV20-1; CDR3nt: TGCAGTCCTAGCGGGGGATACGAGCAGTACTTC; CDR3aa: CSPSGGYEQYF
j_gene: TRBJ2-5; d_gene: NA; abundance: few; v_gene: TRBV24-1; CDR3nt: TGTGCCACCAGTGATTTCTGGGGCAAAGAGACCCAGTACTTC; CDR3aa: CATSDFWGKETQYF
j_gene: TRBJ2-7; d_gene: NA; abundance: many; v_gene: TRBV6-1; CDR3nt: TGTGCCAGCAGTGGGACTTACCCCCACGAGCAGTACTTC; CDR3aa: CASSGTYPHEQYF
j_gene: TRBJ2-1; d_gene: NA; abundance: many; v_gene: TRBV29-1; CDR3nt: TGCAGCGTTGCCCGGACGGACTACAATGAGCAGTTCTTC; CDR3aa: CSVARTDYNEQFF
j_gene: TRBJ2-3; d_gene: NA; abundance: NA; v_gene: TRBV7-2; CDR3nt: TGTGCCAGCAGCTCGCGGGGGCGGGGGCCTTTATCTAGCACAGATACGCAGTATTTT; CDR3aa: CASSSRGRGPLSSTDTQYF
j_gene: TRBJ2-7; d_gene: NA; abundance: many; v_gene: TRBV9; CDR3nt: TGTGCCAGCAGCGTTGGGGGGCAGGCCTACGAGCAGTACTTC; CDR3aa: CASSVGGQAYEQYF
j_gene: TRBJ2-7; d_gene: TRBD2; abundance: many; v_gene: TRBV11-2; CDR3nt: TGTGCCAGCAGCCCGACTAGCGGGGGGGCCGGGGAGCAGTACTTC; CDR3aa: CASSPTSGGAGEQYF
j_gene: TRBJ2-7; d_gene: NA; abundance: many; v_gene: TRBV28; CDR3nt: TGTGCCAGCAGTTTAGCAGGGCTCTACGAGCAGTACTTC; CDR3aa: CASSLAGLYEQYF
j_gene: TRBJ1-1; d_gene: NA; abundance: many; v_gene: TRBV7-9; CDR3nt: TGTGCCAGCAGCTTAGGGGGCCTTGAGAACACTGAAGCTTTCTTT; CDR3aa: CASSLGGLENTEAFF